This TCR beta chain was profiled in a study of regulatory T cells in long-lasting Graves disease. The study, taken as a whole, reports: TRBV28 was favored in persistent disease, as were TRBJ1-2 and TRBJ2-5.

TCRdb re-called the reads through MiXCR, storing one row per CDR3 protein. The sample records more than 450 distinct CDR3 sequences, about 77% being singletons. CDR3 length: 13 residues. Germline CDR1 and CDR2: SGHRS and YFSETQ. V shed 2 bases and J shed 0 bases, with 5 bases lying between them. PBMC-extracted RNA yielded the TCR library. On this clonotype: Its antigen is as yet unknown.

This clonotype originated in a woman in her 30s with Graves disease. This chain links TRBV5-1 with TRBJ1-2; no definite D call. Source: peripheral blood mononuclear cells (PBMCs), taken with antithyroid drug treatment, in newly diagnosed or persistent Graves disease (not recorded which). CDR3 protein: CASSFFANYGYTF. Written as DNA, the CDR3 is TGCGCCAGCAGCTTTTTTGCTAACTATGGCTACACCTTC.